The 8 T cell receptor beta chains below all came from one sample that was sequenced in a study of cytomegalovirus exposure and HLA in healthy donors. TCRdb's copy holds only in-frame clones and misses some; the assay was immunoSEQ multiplex PCR. The table includes 160,000 or so clones, about 88% detected once. The sequencing sample was made of PBMCs. The source is a man aged 18-30 years in good health and CMV-seronegative.

This chain joins TRBV5-4 and TRBJ1-1; a possible D gene is TRBD1 (5 bases). CDR3 length: 15 amino acids. Germline V gene data show CDR1 as SGHNT and CDR2 as YYREEE (reference sequence). The V end lost 0 bases, the J end lost 3 bases, and 12 bases lay between the germline ends. The CDR3 DNA reads as TGTGCCAGCAGCTTGGTTGCAGGGTTCGACACTGAAGCTTTCTTT. It codes for CASSLVAGFDTEAFF.

The rearrangement joins TRBV5-1 to TRBJ2-2; 9 bases are a match to TRBD1. Trimming removed 4 bases from V and 4 bases from J; junction bases left unmatched: 5. The CDR3 spans 15 residues. From germline, CDR1 is SGHRS and CDR2 YFSETQ. CDR3 protein: CASSHGQGSTGELFF. Written as DNA, the CDR3 is TGCGCCAGCAGCCACGGACAGGGGTCCACCGGGGAGCTGTTTTTT.

This chain connects TRBV30 to TRBJ2-3; 9 bases agree with TRBD2. J gave up 6 bases and V 2 bases, and 15 bases lay outside the gene matches. Germline V CDR1 and CDR2: GTSNPN, SVGIG (reference sequence). This CDR3 contains 17 residues. CDR3 in DNA: TGTGCCTGGAGTCAACTTTTAGCGGGGGAAAGGCCGGATACGCAGTATTTT. This gives the protein CAWSQLLAGERPDTQYF.

This chain connects TRBV27 to TRBJ2-1; TRBD2 aligns across 15 bases. This CDR3 has 18 amino acids. J gave up 4 bases and V 5 bases, and 9 bases lay outside the gene matches. Looked up from germline, CDR1 is MNHEY and CDR2 is SMNVEV (reference sequence). Here the CDR3 reads CASSPGTSGRSRYNEQFF. The CDR3 DNA reads as TGTGCCAGCAGTCCTGGGACTAGCGGGAGGAGTCGGTACAATGAGCAGTTCTTC.

The rearrangement joins TRBV5-6 to TRBJ2-2; 10 bases map to TRBD1. Losses at the gene ends were 3 bases for V and 5 bases for J; bases not matched to a gene: 4. Per the germline V gene, CDR1 is SGHDT and CDR2 is YYEEEE. The CDR3 runs to 15 residues. CDR3 coding DNA: TGTGCCAGCAGCTCCGGGACAGGGGAAACCGGGGAGCTGTTTTTT. Amino acids: CASSSGTGETGELFF.

This clone was picked up one time. The rearrangement links TRBV7-2 to TRBJ2-3; 7 bases line up with TRBD2. V lost 7 bases, J lost 4 bases, and 11 bases stayed unmatched. CDR3 size: 15 residues. CDR1 is SGHTA and CDR2 is FQGNSA in the germline V gene. CDR3: CASTPWGGGADTQYF. CDR3 DNA: TGTGCCAGCACCCCCTGGGGGGGTGGGGCAGATACGCAGTATTTT.

The J gene is TRBJ1-4, the V gene TRBV19; perhaps TRBD1 as D (6 bases). V was cut by 5 bases and J by 0 bases, with 10 bases left in between. The CDR3 covers 15 residues. Germline V CDR1 and CDR2: LNHDA, SQIVND (reference sequence). The CDR3 DNA reads as TGTGCCAGTAGTGAGGACAGTTCAACTAATGAAAAACTGTTTTTT. Amino acids: CASSEDSSTNEKLFF. Full variable domain (outside the CDR3, taken from reference TRBV19 and TRBJ1-4): DGGITQSPKYLFRKEGQNVTLSCEQNLNHDAMYWYRQDPGQGLRLIYYSQIVNDFQKGDIAEGYSVSREKKESFPLTVTSAQKNPTAFYLCASSEDSSTNEKLFFGSGTQLSVL.

The CDR3 loop reads CASSPPGQGFDEQYF. CDR3 nucleotide sequence: TGTGCCAGCAGCCCCCCGGGACAGGGGTTCGACGAGCAGTACTTC. This chain connects TRBV7-9 to TRBJ2-7, with 10 nucleotides matching TRBD1. The junction had 9 bases not matched to a gene; V was cut back by 5 bases and J by 5 bases. Germline assignment: CDR1 SEHNR and CDR2 FQNEAQ (reference sequence). This CDR3 is built from 15 residues.